Only a few counts were recorded for the clone carrying this TCR beta chain. Researchers took RNA transcripts and amplified the TCR beta CDR3 regions from them. Initially, a first-round RT-PCR of the TCR CDR3 employed the HTBI primer set. In TCRdb, the multiplex PCR reads were re-called with MiXCR into one record per CDR3 protein. The data contain hundreds of thousands of distinct CDR3 sequences, roughly 14% of them singletons. With duration under 3 months, ophthalmopathy was active: Clinical Activity Score at least 3, NOSPECS at least 4. A roughly 9.1 ml volume of fresh peripheral blood provided the PBMCs. The germline gives CDR1 LNHDA, CDR2 SQIVND (reference sequence). The CDR3 sequence is 16 residues long. Trimming left V 6 bases short and J 0 bases short, with 16 bases between. The sample is drawn from a study of T cells in Graves' hyperthyroidism and ophthalmopathy.

What was sequenced was blood. The sequence derives from a man aged 18-30 years with Graves' ophthalmopathy. The V gene is TRBV19, the J gene TRBJ2-3; D is perhaps TRBD2 (5 bases). The CDR3 region has the DNA TGTGCCAGTAGCCCTAATAGCGAGTCTAGCACAGATACGCAGTATTTT. It specifies CASSPNSESSTDTQYF.